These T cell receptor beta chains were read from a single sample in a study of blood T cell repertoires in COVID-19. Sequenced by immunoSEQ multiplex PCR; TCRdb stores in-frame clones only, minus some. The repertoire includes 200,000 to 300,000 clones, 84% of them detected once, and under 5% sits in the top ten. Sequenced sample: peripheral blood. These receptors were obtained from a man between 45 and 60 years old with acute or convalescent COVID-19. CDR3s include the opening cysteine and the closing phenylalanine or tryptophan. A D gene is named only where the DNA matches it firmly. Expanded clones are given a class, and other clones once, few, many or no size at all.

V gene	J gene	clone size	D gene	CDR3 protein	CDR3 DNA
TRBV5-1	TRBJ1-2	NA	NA	CASSQTTNYGYTF	TGCGCCAGCAGCCAGACAACTAACTATGGCTACACCTTC
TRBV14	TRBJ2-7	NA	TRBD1	CASSHWDRAYEQYF	TGTGCCAGCAGCCACTGGGACAGGGCCTACGAGCAGTACTTC
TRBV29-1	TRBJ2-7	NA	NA	CSVVSVLSYEQYF	TGCAGCGTTGTTTCGGTCCTCTCCTACGAGCAGTACTTC
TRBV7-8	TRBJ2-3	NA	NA	CASSRIADTQYF	TGTGCCAGCAGCCGTATAGCGGATACGCAGTATTTT
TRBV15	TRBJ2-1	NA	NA	CATSREGGVYNEQFF	TGTGCCACCAGCAGAGAGGGGGGAGTCTACAATGAGCAGTTCTTC
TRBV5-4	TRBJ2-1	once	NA	CASSLAPLAYEQFF	TGTGCCAGCAGCTTGGCCCCGCTAGCGTATGAGCAGTTCTTC
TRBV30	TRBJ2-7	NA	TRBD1	CAWSVPGQGYYEQYF	TGTGCCTGGAGTGTTCCGGGACAGGGGTACTACGAGCAGTACTTC
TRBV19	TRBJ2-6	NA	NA	CASATDPSGANVLTF	TGTGCCAGTGCAACAGACCCCTCTGGGGCCAACGTCCTGACTTTC
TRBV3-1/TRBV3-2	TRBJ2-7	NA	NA	CASSQAGNSYEQYF	TGTGCCAGCAGCCAAGCAGGGAACTCCTACGAGCAGTACTTC
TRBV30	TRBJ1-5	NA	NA	CAWSVRGTQPQHF	TGTGCCTGGAGTGTAAGGGGGACCCAGCCCCAGCATTTT
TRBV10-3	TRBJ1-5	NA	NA	CAISGPGNQPQHF	TGTGCCATCAGTGGTCCGGGCAATCAGCCCCAGCATTTT
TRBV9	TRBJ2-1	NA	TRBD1	CASSVVPGGNEQFF	TGTGCCAGCAGCGTAGTACCAGGGGGCAATGAGCAGTTCTTC
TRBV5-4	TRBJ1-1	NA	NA	CASSLVGAGTEAFF	TGTGCCAGCAGCTTGGTAGGGGCAGGGACTGAAGCTTTCTTT
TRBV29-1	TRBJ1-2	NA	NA	CSVGRGYNYGYTF	TGCAGCGTTGGAAGAGGATACAACTATGGCTACACCTTC
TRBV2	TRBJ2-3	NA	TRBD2	CASIPRTSGSGTDTQYF	TGTGCCAGCATCCCCCGGACTAGCGGGAGTGGAACAGATACGCAGTATTTT
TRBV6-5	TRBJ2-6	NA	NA	CASEAGVSGANVLTF	TGTGCCAGCGAGGCCGGGGTCTCAGGGGCCAACGTCCTGACTTTC
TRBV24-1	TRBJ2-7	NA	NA	CATSGPGPSYEQYF	TGTGCCACCAGTGGCCCAGGGCCTTCCTACGAGCAGTACTTC
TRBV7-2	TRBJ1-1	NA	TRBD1	CASSLQGASEAFF	TGTGCCAGCAGCTTACAGGGGGCCTCTGAAGCTTTCTTT
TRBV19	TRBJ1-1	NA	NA	CASSNAGRTEAFF	TGTGCCAGTAGTAACGCTGGGAGGACTGAAGCTTTCTTT
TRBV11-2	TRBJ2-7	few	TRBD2	CASSLDGLAVTSYEQYF	TGTGCCAGCAGCTTAGATGGGCTAGCGGTAACCTCCTACGAGCAGTACTTC
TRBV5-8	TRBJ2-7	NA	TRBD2	CASSFSGTSGGGGYEQYF	TGTGCCAGCAGCTTCTCCGGGACTAGCGGTGGGGGTGGTTACGAGCAGTACTTC
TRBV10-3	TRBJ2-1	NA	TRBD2	CAIKGSGTYNEQFF	TGTGCCATCAAGGGTAGCGGGACCTACAATGAGCAGTTCTTC
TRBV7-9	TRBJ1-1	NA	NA	CASSTDRLNTEAFF	TGTGCCAGCAGCACCGACAGACTGAACACTGAAGCTTTCTTT
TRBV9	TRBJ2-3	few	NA	CASSVWAESTDTQYF	TGTGCCAGCAGCGTATGGGCAGAGAGCACAGATACGCAGTATTTT
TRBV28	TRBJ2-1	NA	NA	CASSSEILFF	TGTGCCAGCAGTTCTGAGATACTGTTCTTC
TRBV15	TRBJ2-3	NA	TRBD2	CATSSASGNTQYF	TGTGCCACCAGCTCGGCTAGCGGAAATACGCAGTATTTT
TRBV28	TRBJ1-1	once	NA	CASRREQNTEAFF	TGTGCCAGCAGGCGGGAGCAGAACACTGAAGCTTTCTTT
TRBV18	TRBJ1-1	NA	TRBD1	CASSRQGATEAFF	TGTGCCAGCTCACGACAGGGGGCCACTGAAGCTTTCTTT
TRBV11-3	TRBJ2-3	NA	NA	CASSSGGRTTDTQYF	TGTGCCAGCAGCTCCGGGGGGCGGACTACAGATACGCAGTATTTT
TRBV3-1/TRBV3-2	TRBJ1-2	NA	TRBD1	CASSQDLGQASYGYTF	TGTGCCAGCAGCCAAGATCTTGGACAGGCGTCCTATGGCTACACCTTC
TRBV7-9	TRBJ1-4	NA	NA	CASSLAGRGFGEKLFF	TGTGCCAGCAGCTTAGCCGGCAGGGGATTTGGCGAAAAACTGTTTTTT
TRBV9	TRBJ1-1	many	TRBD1	CASSVDEGARAFF	TGTGCCAGCAGCGTAGACGAGGGGGCTCGAGCTTTCTTT
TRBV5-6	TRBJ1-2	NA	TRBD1	CASSLIPTGADGYTF	TGTGCCAGCAGCTTGATCCCGACAGGGGCCGATGGCTACACCTTC
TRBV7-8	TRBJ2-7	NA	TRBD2	CASTQRTSGSSYEQYF	TGTGCCAGCACCCAGAGGACTAGCGGGAGTTCCTACGAGCAGTACTTC
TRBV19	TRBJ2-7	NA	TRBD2	CASSMQRGASYEQYF	TGTGCCAGTAGTATGCAGCGGGGGGCCTCCTACGAGCAGTACTTC
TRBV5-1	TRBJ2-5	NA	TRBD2	CASSPRTSGMQETQYF	TGCGCCAGCAGCCCTAGGACTAGCGGGATGCAAGAGACCCAGTACTTC
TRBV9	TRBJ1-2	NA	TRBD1	CASSTWTGGIEGYTF	TGTGCCAGCAGCACTTGGACAGGGGGCATAGAAGGCTACACCTTC
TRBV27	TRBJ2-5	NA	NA	CASRSLMRNLQETQYF	TGTGCCAGCAGATCCTTAATGAGGAACTTGCAAGAGACCCAGTACTTC
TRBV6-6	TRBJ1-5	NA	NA	CASSRPQDSNQPQHF	TGTGCCAGCAGCCGACCGCAGGATAGCAATCAGCCCCAGCATTTT
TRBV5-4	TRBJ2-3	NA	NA	CASSIPSVDTQYF	TGTGCCAGCAGCATCCCTAGCGTAGATACGCAGTATTTT
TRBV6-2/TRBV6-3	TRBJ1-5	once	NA	CASSSGVEWNQPQHF	TGTGCCAGCAGTTCAGGGGTTGAGTGGAATCAGCCCCAGCATTTT
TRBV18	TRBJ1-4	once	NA	CASSLRVLLSGDDEKLFF	TGTGCCAGCTCACTCCGCGTCCTACTCTCAGGGGACGATGAAAAACTGTTTTTT
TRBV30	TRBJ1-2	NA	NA	CAGGQPVNYGYTF	TGTGCCGGAGGACAGCCGGTTAACTATGGCTACACCTTC
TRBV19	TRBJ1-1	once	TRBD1	CASSIRTGGLMNTEAFF	TGTGCCAGTAGTATAAGGACAGGGGGCCTAATGAACACTGAAGCTTTCTTT
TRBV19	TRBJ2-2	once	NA	CASSSGSGESNTGELFF	TGTGCCAGTAGTTCCGGATCCGGGGAATCGAACACCGGGGAGCTGTTTTTT